The entry that follows covers one T cell receptor beta chain sequence. As yet, its antigen is unknown. The data stem from a study of shared clonotypes between healthy human individuals. Regarding the study as a whole: Sampling included only blood; tissue repertoires likely differ.

This CDR3 is 13 amino acids long. Trimming pared 0 bases from V and 3 bases from J, leaving 6 bases between. The germline V gene has CDR1 SGHRS and CDR2 YFSETQ. Data came from immunoSEQ multiplex PCR; TCRdb stores just in-frame clones and leaves some out. The sample gives around 2,000,000 clones, approximately 95% of which show up once; 0.13% is in the top ten. Sequencing input: naive CD4+ T cells sorted from blood. Subset: CD45RA+ positively selected. The V call is TRBV5-1, the J call TRBJ1-2; D is ambiguous. The receptor comes from a man in his late teens or twenties in good health. The CDR3 sequence is CASSLVDDYGYTF. DNA of the CDR3: TGCGCCAGCAGCTTGGTAGATGACTATGGCTACACCTTC.